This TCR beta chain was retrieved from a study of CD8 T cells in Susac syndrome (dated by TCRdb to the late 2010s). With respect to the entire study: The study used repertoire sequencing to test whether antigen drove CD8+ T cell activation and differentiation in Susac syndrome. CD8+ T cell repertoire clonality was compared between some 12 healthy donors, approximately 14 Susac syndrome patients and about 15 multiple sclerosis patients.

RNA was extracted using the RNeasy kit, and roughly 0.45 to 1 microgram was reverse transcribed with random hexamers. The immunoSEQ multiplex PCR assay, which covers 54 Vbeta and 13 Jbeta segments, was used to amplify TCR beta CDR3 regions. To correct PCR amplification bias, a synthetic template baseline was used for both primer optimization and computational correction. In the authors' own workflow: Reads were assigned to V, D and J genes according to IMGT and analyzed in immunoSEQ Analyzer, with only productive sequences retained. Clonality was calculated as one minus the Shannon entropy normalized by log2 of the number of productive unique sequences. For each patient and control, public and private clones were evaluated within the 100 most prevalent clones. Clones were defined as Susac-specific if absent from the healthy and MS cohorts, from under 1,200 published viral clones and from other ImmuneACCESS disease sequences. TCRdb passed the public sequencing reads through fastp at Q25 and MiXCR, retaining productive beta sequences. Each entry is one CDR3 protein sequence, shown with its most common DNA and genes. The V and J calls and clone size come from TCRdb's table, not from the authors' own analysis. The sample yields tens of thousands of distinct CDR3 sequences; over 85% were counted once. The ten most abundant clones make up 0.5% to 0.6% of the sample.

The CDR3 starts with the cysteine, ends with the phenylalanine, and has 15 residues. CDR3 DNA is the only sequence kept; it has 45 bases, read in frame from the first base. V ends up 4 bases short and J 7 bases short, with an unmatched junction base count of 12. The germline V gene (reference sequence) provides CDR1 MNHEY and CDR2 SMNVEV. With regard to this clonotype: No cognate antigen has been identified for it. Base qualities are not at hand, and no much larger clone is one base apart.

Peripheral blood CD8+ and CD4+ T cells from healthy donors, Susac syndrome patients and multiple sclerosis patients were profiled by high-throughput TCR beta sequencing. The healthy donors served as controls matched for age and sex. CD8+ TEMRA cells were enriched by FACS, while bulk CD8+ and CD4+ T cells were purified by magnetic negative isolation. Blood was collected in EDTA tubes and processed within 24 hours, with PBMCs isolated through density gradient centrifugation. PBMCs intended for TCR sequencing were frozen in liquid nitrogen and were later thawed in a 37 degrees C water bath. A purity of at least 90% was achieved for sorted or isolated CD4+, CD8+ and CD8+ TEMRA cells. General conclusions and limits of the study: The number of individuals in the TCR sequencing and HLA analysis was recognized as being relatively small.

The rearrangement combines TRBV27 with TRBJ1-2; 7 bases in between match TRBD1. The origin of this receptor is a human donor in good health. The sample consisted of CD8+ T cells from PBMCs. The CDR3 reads CASSSTRQGVGGYTF. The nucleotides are TGTGCCAGCAGTTCGACGCGCCAGGGGGTGGGTGGCTACACCTTC.